The present entry profiles one TCR beta chain with its context. Its antigen specificity is not known. Base qualities are not recorded, but no much larger clone differs from it by a single base. CD8 naive samples were obtained by positive selection for CCR7 among CD45RO-negative cells, yielding a CD45RA+CCR7+ population from which TemRA cells were excluded. The donors were healthy, HIV-negative adults who had no recently reported acute infections or vaccinations. Every donor was a Caucasian adult residing in Nashville, Tennessee, USA. Blood was obtained by leukapheresis, after which PBMCs were separated by Ficoll-Histopaque density gradient centrifugation and cryopreserved in liquid nitrogen vapor phase. Analytical flow cytometry was used to check the purity and quantity of every magnetically sorted T cell population. Genomic DNA was isolated from each sorted fraction and quantified by UV absorbance on a Nanodrop 2000c.

This sample is part of a study of shared clonotypes between healthy human individuals (dated by TCRdb to the early 2020s). About the study as a whole: Three men and two women, aged 18 to 49 years, made up the cohort. For each donor, three plates each were used for CD4 naive and CD4 memory, two plates were used for CD8 naive, and one plate was used for CD8 memory. To estimate repertoire size and how much clonotype sharing occurs between individuals, the study deeply sequenced the blood TCR repertoires of five healthy adults. To increase sequencing depth and limit assay-specific biases, different laboratories used diverse techniques to prepare libraries and sequence TCR repertoires. Leukapheresis yielded between about 0.9 and 9.5 billion PBMCs per donor.

Broad study findings and their caveats: Compared with non-shared clonotypes, clonotypes shared by all four sorted-subset donors had higher generation probabilities. Pairwise subsampling indicated that sequencing depth was expected to affect the degree of clonotype sharing among donors. Sharing across a few donors was observed for approximately 4.6% of naive CD4, over 3% of naive CD8, over 2% of memory CD4, and roughly 0.4% of memory CD8 clonotypes. Rarefaction of sorted-subset datasets indicated incomplete sequencing despite the large sequencing depth. Only blood was sampled, and tissue TCR repertoires likely differ from those in blood. The small number of donors limited the genetic and exposure-history diversity represented. Naive subsets generally had larger estimated clonotype richness than memory subsets did.

TCR CDR3 regions were amplified from genomic DNA by multiplex PCR using the deep immunoSEQ assay. Extracted genomic DNA from each cell subset was spread evenly across all wells of several immunoSEQ 96-well plates, with each plate serving as a replicate. For sorted subsets, roughly 200 ng of genomic DNA, equivalent to tens of thousands of T cell genomes, went into each replicate PCR. Purified libraries were quantified with a Qubit 3.0 fluorometer, sized on a Bioanalyzer 2100, and re-quantified with the KAPA Library Quantification kit. Every immunoSEQ 96-well plate was sequenced on a dedicated single-read 150-cycle Illumina NextSeq 550 flow cell. As for the original processing: Because only junctional sequences without quality scores were contained in the immunoSEQ output, filtering matching that applied to full-length reads could not be performed. Sequences were annotated with PyIR, a Python wrapper for IgBLAST v1.9, using IMGT germline references to assign V/J genes and CDR3. Any read was removed if the V/J assignment was weak (E-value above 1e-6), the CDR3 was missing, or the read contained stop codons, out-of-frame junctions, or ambiguous translated residues. V3J clonotypes were defined as sequences sharing an identical inferred V gene, J gene, and CDR3 amino acid sequence. Percentage overlap between repertoires was calculated by dividing the number of shared unique clonotypes by the size of the smaller repertoire. Richness of each repertoire was evaluated using RTK rarefaction, the Chao1 estimator, and Recon v2.1 estimates of unobserved clonotypes. For all TCRbeta clonotypes obtained by the gDNA method from a few donors, generation probabilities were computed with OLGA. TCRdb's version of the immuneACCESS table is confined to in-frame rearrangements and falls short of the full clone set. An unresolved V gene accounts for under half of the shortfall where checked; the remainder is of unknown origin. V and J calls and clone size follow that table, whereas D and trimming were derived from the DNA. The sample profile shows about 1,900,000 clones; about 95% of them were found once. Together, the top ten hold around 1% of the sample.

The sequenced sample consisted of naive CD8+ T cells sorted from blood. The sample's cell subset or site label, in plain terms: CD45RA+CCR7+. The TCR comes from a man younger than 30 in good health.

CDR3 sequence: CASSPNRNTEAFF. The sequenced DNA is TGTGCCAGCAGCCCGAATCGGAACACTGAAGCTTTCTTT. The V and J segments used are TRBV11-2 and TRBJ1-1; the D gene cannot be resolved reliably. From cysteine to phenylalanine, the CDR3 is 13 amino acids long. The retained sequence is limited to the CDR3, 39 bases, with the frame set at the first base. At the junction V is shortened by 5 bases and J by 1 base, with 8 bases in between. The germline V gene supplies CDR1 SGHAT and CDR2 FQNNGV.